This is a list of T cell receptor beta chains from one sample in a study of cytomegalovirus exposure and HLA in healthy donors. Sequencing used immunoSEQ multiplex PCR; TCRdb keeps in-frame clones, though not all of them. The sample yields 120,000 or so clones, approximately 89% seen once. Sequencing input: PBMCs. These receptors were collected from a woman younger than 30 in good health and CMV-seronegative. Both conserved end residues are part of each CDR3. Size is omitted from some rows. Given values are once, few, many or a class for expanded clones.

clone_size: .
j_call: TRBJ1-1
v_call: TRBV12-5
cdr3_aa: CASGWAGRGQAFF

clone_size: .
j_call: TRBJ1-5
v_call: TRBV27
cdr3_aa: CASSLSRMSNQPQHF

clone_size: few
j_call: TRBJ2-1
v_call: TRBV30
cdr3_aa: CAWERSSSYNEQFF

clone_size: .
j_call: TRBJ2-3
v_call: TRBV29-1
cdr3_aa: CSVEFRLAGGMDTQYF

clone_size: .
j_call: TRBJ2-4
v_call: TRBV7-9
cdr3_aa: CASSTQGARNIQYF

clone_size: .
j_call: TRBJ1-4
v_call: TRBV28
cdr3_aa: CASSGPGTGNEKLFF

clone_size: .
j_call: TRBJ2-5
v_call: TRBV6-1
cdr3_aa: CASSGQGGGETQYF

clone_size: .
j_call: TRBJ2-7
v_call: TRBV9
cdr3_aa: CASSVATSGEQYF

clone_size: once
j_call: TRBJ2-7
v_call: TRBV5-4
cdr3_aa: CASSLRDYPYEQYF

clone_size: .
j_call: TRBJ1-5
v_call: TRBV28
cdr3_aa: CASRGGQLLNQPQHF